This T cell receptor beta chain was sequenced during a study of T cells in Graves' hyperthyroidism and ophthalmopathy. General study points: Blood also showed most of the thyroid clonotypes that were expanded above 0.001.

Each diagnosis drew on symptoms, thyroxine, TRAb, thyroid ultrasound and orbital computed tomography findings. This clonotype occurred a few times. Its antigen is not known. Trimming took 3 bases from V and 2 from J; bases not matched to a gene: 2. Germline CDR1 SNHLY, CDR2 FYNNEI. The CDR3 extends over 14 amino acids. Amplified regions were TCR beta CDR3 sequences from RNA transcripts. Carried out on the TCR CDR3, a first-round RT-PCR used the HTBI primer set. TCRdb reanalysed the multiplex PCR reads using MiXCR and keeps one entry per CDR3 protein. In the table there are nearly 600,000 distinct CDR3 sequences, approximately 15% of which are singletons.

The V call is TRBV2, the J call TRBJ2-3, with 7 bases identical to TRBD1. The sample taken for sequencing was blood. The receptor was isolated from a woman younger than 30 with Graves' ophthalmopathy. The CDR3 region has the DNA TGTGCCAGCAGTGAGGGACAGCTCACAGATACGCAGTATTTT. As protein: CASSEGQLTDTQYF.